A single sample is the source of the 9 T cell receptor beta chains below, sequenced in a study of cytomegalovirus exposure and HLA in healthy donors (dated by TCRdb to the late 2010s). Libraries were constructed by the immunoSEQ multiplex PCR assay. The multiplex PCR relied on a mix of 60 forward primers for TCR Vbeta segments and 13 reverse primers for TCR Jbeta segments. This is the immuneACCESS table as TCRdb keeps it, with only in-frame sequences that have V and J called. A part of the clones is gone; compared with another copy, unresolved V genes explain less than half, and the rest is unexplained. The sample table records roughly 150,000 clones; about 81% of these occur just once. Clones ranked in the top ten supply 2.5% to 3% of the sample. What was sequenced was PBMCs. The receptors were gathered from a woman between 45 and 65 years old in good health and CMV-seropositive.

The chain joins TRBV25-1 to TRBJ1-3; D might be TRBD1 (6 bases). The CDR3 sequence is 15 residues long. Germline loops: CDR1 MGHDK, CDR2 SYGVNS. The DNA of the CDR3 is TGTGCGAGGGGGATCTGGGTAGGCTCTGGAAACACCATATATTTT. Its translation: CARGIWVGSGNTIYF.

This clone showed up just once. V and J are TRBV6-1 and TRBJ2-1, with 15 bases fitting TRBD2. The germline gives CDR1 MNHNS, CDR2 SASEGT. V trimming: 8 bases; J trimming: 8 bases; junction bases outside the gene matches: 7. The CDR3 has 15 residues. CDR3 DNA sequence: TGTGCCAGCTTGGGACTAGCGGGGGGTTTTGATGAGCAGTTCTTC. Protein sequence: CASLGLAGGFDEQFF.

The rearrangement uses TRBV2 and TRBJ1-1; D might be TRBD1 (6 bases). Trimming removed 6 bases at V and 7 bases at J, with 18 bases between. The CDR3 sequence is 14 residues long. The V gene's germline CDR1 is SNHLY and CDR2 FYNNEI. The CDR3 loop reads CASRRFQGPCEAFF. In DNA, the CDR3 is TGTGCCAGCAGGAGATTCCAGGGGCCGTGTGAAGCTTTCTTT.

The rearrangement joins TRBV18 to TRBJ2-5; TRBD1 matches at 7 bases. Germline CDR1 and CDR2: KGHSH and LQKENI. V shed 3 bases and J 3 bases; nucleotides not matched to a gene: 4. This CDR3 contains 14 residues. As DNA, the CDR3 is TGTGCCAGCTCACCGGGACAGAAGAAAGAGACCCAGTACTTC. Its protein product is CASSPGQKKETQYF.

On this clone: The junction departs from the called germline gene at one end, perhaps through a read error. The V gene is TRBV11-2, the J gene TRBJ2-4, with 7 bases lining up with TRBD2. Germline assignment: CDR1 SGHAT and CDR2 FQNNGV. The CDR3 consists of 14 residues. The CDR3 loop reads CASSPIRLAQGTIF. The DNA of the CDR3 is TGTGCCAGCAGCCCCATCCGACTAGCCCAAGGTACTATCTTC.

The chain carries TRBV7-9 and TRBJ1-1; no clear D. V shed 1 base and J shed 0 bases, with 9 bases lying between them. Germline V CDR1 and CDR2: SEHNR, FQNEAQ (reference sequence). The CDR3 loop spans 15 amino acids. The CDR3 sequence is CASSLVAQMNTEAFF. Written as DNA, the CDR3 is TGTGCCAGCAGCTTAGTCGCCCAGATGAACACTGAAGCTTTCTTT.

V gene TRBV21-1 combines with J gene TRBJ1-2; the D call in the table, TRBD1, was not verified against the DNA. TRBV21-1 corresponds to a pseudogene. The CDR3 covers 18 residues. The CDR3 reads CASSKDPLQGAIAYGYTF. DNA of the CDR3: TGTGCCAGCAGCAAAGATCCCCTACAGGGGGCAATTGCATATGGCTACACCTTC.

The sample holds one count of this clone. The rearrangement links TRBV2 to TRBJ2-5; a weak D match, TRBD2 (5 bases). Germline CDR1 reads SNHLY; CDR2 reads FYNNEI. The CDR3 spans 15 residues. The V gene lost 4 bases and the J gene lost 5 bases, with 17 bases spanning the gap. CDR3 DNA: TGTGCCAGCAGTGGGGGTCGGGGAATGACGGAGACCCAGTACTTC. Encoded protein: CASSGGRGMTETQYF.

The CDR3 DNA follows: TGTGCCAGCAGCTTAGGTTACGCAGACAGGGGAGGAGGCTACACCTTC. It is translated as CASSLGYADRGGGYTF. V usage is TRBV7-2 and J usage is TRBJ1-2, with 8 bases aligning to TRBD1. V lost 1 base and J lost 8; bases outside the gene matches: 12. Germline V gives CDR1 SGHTA, CDR2 FQGNSA. There are 16 residues in the CDR3.